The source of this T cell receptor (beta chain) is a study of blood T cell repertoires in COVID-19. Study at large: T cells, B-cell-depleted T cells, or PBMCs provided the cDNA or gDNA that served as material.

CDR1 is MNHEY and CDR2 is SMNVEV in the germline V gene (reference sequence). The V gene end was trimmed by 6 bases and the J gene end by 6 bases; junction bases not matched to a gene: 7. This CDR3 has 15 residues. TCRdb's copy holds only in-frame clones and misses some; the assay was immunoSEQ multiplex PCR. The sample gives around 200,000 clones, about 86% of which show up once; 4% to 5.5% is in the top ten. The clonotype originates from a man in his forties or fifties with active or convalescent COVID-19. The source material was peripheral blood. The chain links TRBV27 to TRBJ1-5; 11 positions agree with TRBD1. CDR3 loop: CASSPQGQGGQPQHF. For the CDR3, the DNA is TGTGCCAGCAGCCCACAGGGACAGGGGGGTCAGCCCCAGCATTTT.